This T cell receptor beta chain was profiled in a study of neoadjuvant anti-PD-1 for oral cavity cancer. Sequencing used immunoSEQ multiplex PCR; TCRdb keeps in-frame clones, though not all of them. Among 23,000 or so clones listed, under 30% were seen once. This clone has a handful of counts. Trimming removed 3 bases from V and 6 bases from J, with 9 bases in between. Germline CDR1 and CDR2: MDHEN and SYDVKM. The CDR3 runs 13 residues. The time point here: after neoadjuvant nivolumab, at surgical resection. The chain joins TRBV28 to TRBJ1-5, with a tentative D call TRBD1 (5 bases). Sequenced material: tumor tissue, taken after nivolumab (anti-PD-1) treatment. This clonotype originated in a person between 35 and 79 years old with oral cavity squamous cell carcinoma. The CDR3 protein is CASSFGGLQPQHF. As DNA, the CDR3 is TGTGCCAGCAGTTTCGGGGGACTTCAGCCCCAGCATTTT.